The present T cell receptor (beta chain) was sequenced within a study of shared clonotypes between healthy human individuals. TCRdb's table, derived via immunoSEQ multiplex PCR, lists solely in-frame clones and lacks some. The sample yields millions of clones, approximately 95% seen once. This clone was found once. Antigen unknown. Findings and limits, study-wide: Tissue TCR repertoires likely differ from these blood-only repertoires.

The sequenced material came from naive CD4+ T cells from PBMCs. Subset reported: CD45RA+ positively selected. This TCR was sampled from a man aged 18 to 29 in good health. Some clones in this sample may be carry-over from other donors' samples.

As DNA, the CDR3 is TGTGCCAGCGAATCAGGGGCCTCTGGAAACACCATATATTTT. This codes for CASESGASGNTIYF. The chain combines TRBV19 with TRBJ1-3, with D perhaps TRBD1 (6 bases). Deletions cut 9 bases from V and 0 bases from J, with 12 bases between. The length of the CDR3 is 14 residues. Germline V CDR1 and CDR2: LNHDA, SQIVND (reference sequence). The entire variable domain, with the rest obtained from reference TRBV19 and TRBJ1-3, is as follows: DGGITQSPKYLFRKEGQNVTLSCEQNLNHDAMYWYRQDPGQGLRLIYYSQIVNDFQKGDIAEGYSVSREKKESFPLTVTSAQKNPTAFYLCASESGASGNTIYFGEGSWLTVV.